One and the same sample provided the 6 T cell receptor beta chains below, sequenced in a study of blood T cell repertoires in COVID-19 (dated by TCRdb to the early 2020s). Library method: the immunoSEQ multiplex PCR assay. TCRdb took over this immuneACCESS table, retaining in-frame rearrangements with V and J assigned. Such tables are incomplete; in checked studies, under half of the missing clones stem from an unresolved V gene, and the remainder is unexplained. This sample is represented by 120,000 to 150,000 clones; around 84% of them were singletons. Clones ranked in the top ten supply about 8% of the sample. The specimen sequenced was peripheral blood. The receptors were gathered from a woman aged 60 to 75 with acute or convalescent COVID-19.

This clone came up once. This sequence joins TRBV28 and TRBJ1-5; no reliable D call. Germline loops: CDR1 MDHEN, CDR2 SYDVKM. The CDR3 is 15 residues long. Trimming took off 6 bases at V and 0 bases at J, with 12 bases between the two ends. CDR3 sequence: CASSVDGYSNQPQHF. CDR3 nucleotides: TGTGCCAGCAGCGTCGACGGGTATAGCAATCAGCCCCAGCATTTT.

The chain employs TRBV28 and TRBJ1-5; TRBD1 matches 9 bases. The CDR3 is 16 residues long. J was trimmed by 2 bases and V by 5 bases; bases with no gene match: 7. Germline lookup yields CDR1 MDHEN and CDR2 SYDVKM. The CDR3 reads CASSHLTGGGNQPQHF. The CDR3 region has the DNA TGTGCCAGCAGTCACTTGACAGGGGGAGGCAATCAGCCCCAGCATTTT.

V usage is TRBV19 and J usage is TRBJ2-1; 13 nucleotides line up with TRBD2. CDR3 length equals 16 residues. Germline V gene lookup returns CDR1 LNHDA and CDR2 SQIVND (reference sequence). J lost 4 bases, V lost 6 bases, and 6 bases had no gene match. This CDR3 is CASSSWTSGGYNEQFF. The CDR3 region has the DNA TGTGCCAGTAGCTCCTGGACTAGCGGGGGATACAATGAGCAGTTCTTC.

The gene calls are TRBV14 and TRBJ1-3, with 8 nucleotides matching TRBD1. This CDR3 has 14 amino acids. Germline V lookup: CDR1 SGHDN, CDR2 FVKESK. The J segment lost 4 bases and the V segment lost 4 bases, leaving 3 bases of the junction unmatched. CDR3 coding DNA: TGTGCCAGCAGCCCTACAGGGGGAGGAAACACCATATATTTT. This sequence encodes CASSPTGGGNTIYF.

This chain uses TRBV4-3 with TRBJ1-4; D perhaps matches TRBD1 (5 bases). The CDR3 extends over 17 amino acids. Germline V gene sequence: CDR1 LGHNA, CDR2 YSLEER. V lost 1 base and J lost 3, with 15 bases in between. In nucleotides, the CDR3 is TGCGCCAGCAGCCAAGTTCATCTGGGGGGATCTAATGAAAAACTGTTTTTT. It specifies CASSQVHLGGSNEKLFF.

The chain couples TRBV28 to TRBJ2-7; 9 bases fit TRBD1. This CDR3 comprises 13 residues. CDR1 is MDHEN and CDR2 is SYDVKM in the germline V gene. V lost 11 bases, J lost 3 bases, and 8 bases stayed unmatched. For the CDR3, the DNA is TGTGCCCTAGGGAGGGGACAGGGCTACGAGCAGTACTTC. It codes for CALGRGQGYEQYF.